The 27 T cell receptor beta chains listed next were all sequenced from one sample in a study of T-cell reconstitution after alpha-beta-depleted transplantation in children. During its preparation, the TCRbeta library received unique molecular identifiers. In TCRdb, the PCR reads were re-called with MiXCR into one record per CDR3 protein. The sample yields some 460,000 distinct CDR3 sequences, under 20% seen once. Sequenced material: PBMCs, mostly from graft donor cells, taken 360 days after TCRalphabeta/CD19-depleted stem cell transplant. The receptors originated from a boy in the first two years of life who had a stem cell transplant for Wiskott-Aldrich syndrome, so the T cells may come from the graft donor.

The sample holds a few counts of this clonotype. This chain joins TRBV19 and TRBJ2-1; 8 nucleotides align to TRBD2. CDR1 LNHDA and CDR2 SQIVND come from the germline V gene (reference sequence). Losses at the gene ends were 1 base for V and 7 bases for J; bases not matched to a gene: 12. The CDR3 has 17 residues. CDR3 sequence reads: CASSIGPGGRARNEQFF. DNA of the CDR3: TGTGCCAGTAGTATAGGTCCGGGAGGGCGCGCTAGGAATGAGCAGTTCTTC.

The chain joins TRBV10-3 to TRBJ2-5; tentatively, D is TRBD1 (5 bases). CDR3 length: 15 residues. Germline CDR1 and CDR2: ENHRY and SYGVKD. V was pared by 0 bases and J by 2 bases, with 10 bases between. The CDR3 region is CAISESPSGQETQYF. CDR3 nucleotides: TGTGCCATCAGTGAGTCCCCTTCAGGGCAAGAGACCCAGTACTTC.

This clonotype was picked up many times. This chain links TRBV7-2 with TRBJ1-1; D unresolved. Germline values: CDR1 SGHTA, CDR2 FQGNSA. CDR3 size: 14 residues. Trimming pared 0 bases from V and 0 bases from J, leaving 5 bases between. Here the CDR3 reads CASSLAGLNTEAFF. The CDR3, as DNA: TGTGCCAGCAGCTTAGCAGGGTTGAACACTGAAGCTTTCTTT. Full variable domain (outside the CDR3, taken from reference TRBV7-2 and TRBJ1-1): GAGVSQSPSNKVTEKGKDVELRCDPISGHTALYWYRQSLGQGLEFLIYFQGNSAPDKSGLPSDRFSAERTGGSVSTLTIQRTQQEDSAVYLCASSLAGLNTEAFFGQGTRLTVV.

The CDR3 spells CASSSGGTQYF. CDR3 nucleotide sequence: TGTGCCAGCAGTTCAGGGGGTACGCAGTATTTT. The V gene is TRBV12-3 or TRBV12-4, the J gene TRBJ2-3; 7 positions match TRBD1. The trim removed 4 bases at V and 8 bases at J, leaving 0 bases unmatched. The CDR3 contains 11 residues.

V gene TRBV7-2 combines with J gene TRBJ2-4; 7 positions match TRBD1. CDR1 is SGHTA, CDR2 FQGNSA, per germline. The CDR3 has 16 residues. V gave up 5 bases and J gave up 0 bases; unmatched junction bases: 7. CDR3 in amino acids: CASSIRQGLAKNIQYF. The CDR3 coding sequence is TGTGCCAGCAGCATACGACAGGGTCTAGCCAAAAACATTCAGTACTTC.

This clonotype was seen more than once but under ten times. The chain recombines TRBV18 with TRBJ2-3; D unclear. This CDR3 region has 15 residues. V was pared by 3 bases and J by 2 bases, with 12 bases between. Germline CDR1 and CDR2: KGHSH and LQKENI. CDR3 sequence: CASSPLPRSTDTQYF. The CDR3 bases are TGTGCCAGCTCACCCTTACCGCGCTCCACAGATACGCAGTATTTT. Using reference TRBV18 and TRBJ2-3 for the parts outside the CDR3, the full variable domain is NAGVMQNPRHLVRRRGQEARLRCSPMKGHSHVYWYRQLPEEGLKFMVYLQKENIIDESGMPKERFSAEFPKEGPSILRIQQVVRGDSAAYFCASSPLPRSTDTQYFGPGTRLTVL.

The chain is built from TRBV18 and TRBJ2-7; the D gene is possibly TRBD1 (5 bases). This CDR3 is 15 amino acids long. Germline CDR1 KGHSH, CDR2 LQKENI. The germline V and J ends were trimmed by 1 base and 1 base, with 11 bases remaining between them. The CDR3 protein is CASSPRQTESYEQYF. DNA of the CDR3: TGTGCCAGCTCACCACGACAGACAGAGTCCTACGAGCAGTACTTC.

This clonotype was seen a handful of times. This chain joins TRBV6-2 or TRBV6-3 and TRBJ1-1; the D is unclear. Per the germline V gene, CDR1 is MNHEY and CDR2 is SVGEGT. This CDR3 spans 12 amino acids. V gave up 0 bases and J gave up 5 bases, with 4 bases separating them. The CDR3 DNA sequence: TGTGCCAGCAGTTACTCGAGGACTGAAGCTTTCTTT. Protein product: CASSYSRTEAFF.

The V gene is TRBV12-3 or TRBV12-4, the J gene TRBJ1-2; 10 positions match TRBD1. This CDR3 comprises 14 residues. V gave up 8 bases and J gave up 3 bases; unmatched junction bases: 6. The CDR3 region is CASLEGQGYYGYTF. CDR3 coding DNA: TGTGCCAGCCTTGAGGGACAGGGGTACTATGGCTACACCTTC.

The chain has TRBV27 and TRBJ2-7; possibly TRBD1 or TRBD2 for D (5 bases each). The CDR3 length is 15 residues. V dropped 5 bases and J dropped 3 bases, with 17 bases sitting between them. Germline-derived CDR1 and CDR2 are MNHEY and SMNVEV (reference sequence). CDR3 sequence: CASSELSRDRYEQYF. The CDR3 coding sequence is TGTGCCAGCAGTGAGTTAAGCAGGGACCGCTACGAGCAGTACTTC.

This clonotype was counted a few times. The chain carries TRBV28 and TRBJ2-7; D is possibly TRBD1 (6 bases). The CDR3 has 13 amino acids. With 3 bases removed from V and 7 bases from J, the gap between germline ends came to 13 bases. Germline V CDR1 and CDR2: MDHEN, SYDVKM. The CDR3 DNA sequence: TGTGCCAGCAGTTTGGTCAGGGGTCGTGAGCAGTACTTC. Encoded protein: CASSLVRGREQYF.

The V and J genes are TRBV20-1 and TRBJ2-2; D unclear. Between the trimmed V and J ends, which lost 5 bases and 6 bases, there was a span of 7 bases. CDR1 is DFQATT and CDR2 is SNEGSKA in the germline V gene (reference sequence). The CDR3 has 11 amino acids. The CDR3 DNA sequence: TGCAGTGCTCTACGGGCCGGGGAGCTGTTTTTT. It yields the protein CSALRAGELFF.

The chain carries TRBV10-3 and TRBJ1-5; 9 positions match TRBD1. CDR1 ENHRY and CDR2 SYGVKD come from the germline V gene. The length of the CDR3 is 14 residues. With 7 bases clipped from V and 4 bases from J, the junction kept 5 bases outside the gene matches. Here the CDR3 reads CAITRDRENQPQHF. The CDR3 DNA reads TGTGCCATCACCCGGGACAGGGAAAATCAGCCCCAGCATTTT.

There are a few counts of this clonotype. This rearrangement joins TRBV12-5 to TRBJ2-1; 9 nucleotides agree with TRBD2. CDR3 size: 20 residues. With 0 bases clipped from V and 7 bases from J, the junction kept 19 bases outside the gene matches. Germline V gene data show CDR1 as LGHNT and CDR2 as FRNRAP. The CDR3 region has the DNA TGTGCTAGTGGTTTGGTTCCCTCAACAGGCGGGGGGGCAGGGAGGAATGAGCAGTTCTTC. This sequence encodes CASGLVPSTGGGAGRNEQFF. Full variable domain (outside the CDR3, taken from reference TRBV12-5 and TRBJ2-1): DARVTQTPRHKVTEMGQEVTMRCQPILGHNTVFWYRQTMMQGLELLAYFRNRAPLDDSGMPKDRFSAEMPDATLATLKIQPSEPRDSAVYFCASGLVPSTGGGAGRNEQFFGPGTRLTVL.

The chain links TRBV11-2 to TRBJ2-5; 12 bases map to TRBD1. The CDR3 covers 19 residues. After removal of 5 bases from V and 1 base from J, the junction contained 14 bases not matched to a gene. Germline-derived CDR1 and CDR2 are SGHAT and FQNNGV. CDR3 in amino acids: CASSPPRDRGRWGQETQYF. CDR3 DNA sequence: TGTGCCAGCAGCCCCCCCCGGGACAGGGGGCGCTGGGGCCAAGAGACCCAGTACTTC.

The chain carries TRBV10-3 and TRBJ2-3; tentative D call: TRBD1 (5 bases). This CDR3 has 16 residues. Germline-derived CDR1 and CDR2 are ENHRY and SYGVKD. Trimming left V 0 bases short and J 0 bases short, with 10 bases between. Here the CDR3 DNA reads TGTGCCATCAGTGAGTCAAGGGGAACGAGCACAGATACGCAGTATTTT. Amino acids: CAISESRGTSTDTQYF.

The genes are TRBV7-8 and TRBJ1-5, with a weak D call TRBD1 (5 bases). Germline CDR1 and CDR2: SGHVS and FQNEAQ. The CDR3 is 14 amino acids. The V and J ends lost 3 bases and 12 bases respectively, with 18 bases between them. The chain's CDR3 is CASSLGPKPGGQHF. Here the CDR3 DNA reads TGTGCCAGCAGCTTGGGCCCTAAGCCGGGGGGCCAGCATTTT.

The chain is built from TRBV21-1 and TRBJ2-2; TRBD1 was called by the table and not checked on the DNA. TRBV21-1 is a known pseudogene. The CDR3 contains 16 residues. For the CDR3, the DNA is TGTGCCAGCGTACCCCCGGGACAGGGATTCACCGGGGAGCTGTTTTTT. Amino acids: CASVPPGQGFTGELFF.

This clonotype has only a few counts. The chain links TRBV29-1 to TRBJ2-5, with TRBD1 identical over 8 bases. The CDR3 consists of 13 residues. CDR1 is SQVTM, CDR2 ANQGSEA, per germline. V gave up 7 bases and J gave up 4 bases; unmatched junction bases: 8. DNA for the CDR3: TGCAGCGCTTGGACAGGGCAAGTAGAGACCCAGTACTTC. Translated, it gives CSAWTGQVETQYF.

The CDR3 sequence is CASSQVHVYEQFF. DNA for the CDR3: TGTGCCAGCAGCCAAGTTCATGTGTATGAGCAGTTCTTC. This chain joins TRBV14 and TRBJ2-1; D unclear. Trimming shortened V by 1 base and J by 8 bases, and 9 bases separated the two germline ends. Germline V gene lookup returns CDR1 SGHDN and CDR2 FVKESK. The CDR3 loop spans 13 amino acids.

This clonotype was observed a handful of times. The chain has TRBV7-9 and TRBJ2-3; 9 nucleotides match TRBD1. Germline values: CDR1 SEHNR, CDR2 FQNEAQ (reference sequence). This CDR3 has 16 residues. Trimming took 3 bases from V and 2 from J; bases not matched to a gene: 6. The CDR3 loop reads CASSFGAQGATDTQYF. The CDR3 coding sequence is TGTGCCAGCAGCTTCGGGGCACAGGGGGCCACAGATACGCAGTATTTT.

This clonotype turned up a few times. The V call is TRBV10-3, the J call TRBJ1-1; 8 bases match TRBD1. CDR3 length: 16 residues. Germline V CDR1 and CDR2: ENHRY, SYGVKD. V lost 4 bases, J lost 1 base, and 8 bases stayed unmatched. Here the CDR3 reads CAISAFRTGRNTEAFF. CDR3 nucleotides: TGTGCCATCAGTGCATTTCGGACAGGGAGGAACACTGAAGCTTTCTTT.

J is TRBJ2-1 and V is TRBV20-1, with 7 bases matching TRBD1. Germline V CDR1 and CDR2: DFQATT, SNEGSKA (reference sequence). CDR3 length equals 12 residues. V lost 6 bases and J lost 11; bases outside the gene matches: 10. CDR3 bases: TGCAGTGCAACCGGGACAGCCTCGCAGCAGTTCTTC. Its protein is CSATGTASQQFF.

This clonotype turned up a few times. The chain uses TRBV25-1 and TRBJ1-4; D perhaps matches TRBD1 (6 bases). The CDR3 loop spans 13 amino acids. The germline gives CDR1 MGHDK, CDR2 SYGVNS. The ends were cut back, 4 bases at V and 8 bases at J, with 11 bases in the middle. The CDR3: CASSVRGREKLFF. CDR3 bases: TGTGCCAGCAGTGTAAGGGGGAGAGAAAAACTGTTTTTT.

The chain links TRBV24-1 to TRBJ2-1; D is uncertain. Germline loops: CDR1 KGHDR, CDR2 SFDVKD. This CDR3 contains 14 residues. V was cut by 2 bases and J by 7 bases, with 11 bases left in between. The CDR3, as DNA: TGTGCCACCAGTGATTATCGGCTGGGGAATGAGCAGTTCTTC. Its translation: CATSDYRLGNEQFF.

This clonotype has more than one count but fewer than ten. V gene TRBV3-1 combines with J gene TRBJ2-5; no clear D. V was pared by 0 bases and J by 1 base, with 12 bases between. Per the germline V gene, CDR1 is LGHDT and CDR2 is YNNKEL (reference sequence). This CDR3 comprises 16 residues. The CDR3 spells CASSQEGFPSQETQYF. CDR3 sequence (DNA): TGTGCCAGCAGCCAAGAAGGGTTCCCCTCCCAAGAGACCCAGTACTTC.

This clonotype was detected ten times or more. V is TRBV12-3 or TRBV12-4 and J is TRBJ2-4; no clear D gene. The ends were cut back, 5 bases at V and 3 bases at J, with 8 bases in the middle. The length of the CDR3 is 13 residues. CDR3 coding DNA: TGTGCCAGCAGTCCCGATGGCAAAAACATTCAGTACTTC. Protein product: CASSPDGKNIQYF.